The 3 T cell receptor beta chains presented below share a single source sample, sequenced in a study of OX40 agonist ivuxolimab in advanced cancers. Produced via immunoSEQ multiplex PCR; TCRdb's table is partial and in-frame only. The sample includes 65,000 to 90,000 clones, approximately 86% of them seen just once. Material: CD4+ or CD8+ T cells sorted from blood, obtained in a trial of the OX40 agonist ivuxolimab. These receptors were obtained from an adult with an advanced solid tumor such as melanoma, head and neck, liver or kidney cancer.

This sequence joins TRBV6-5 and TRBJ2-2; either TRBD1 or TRBD2 may supply D (6 bases each). The CDR3 is made up of 12 amino acids. Per the germline V gene, CDR1 is MNHEY and CDR2 is SVGAGI. V was trimmed by 6 bases and J by 8 bases, leaving 10 bases between them. CDR3 residues: CASRTGTGELFF. The CDR3 nucleotides read TGTGCCAGCAGAACAGGGACTGGGGAGCTGTTTTTT.

The V and J genes are TRBV7-8 and TRBJ2-1; 8 nucleotides align to TRBD2. The CDR3 extends over 16 amino acids. J gave up 9 bases and V 5 bases, and 15 bases lay outside the gene matches. Germline values: CDR1 SGHVS, CDR2 FQNEAQ. CDR3 in DNA: TGTGCCAGCAGCCCCCAAACGGTAGCGGGAAAGGTTGAGCAGTTCTTC. Its translation: CASSPQTVAGKVEQFF.

This chain links TRBV28 with TRBJ2-5, with D hard to call. Germline V lookup: CDR1 MDHEN, CDR2 SYDVKM. The CDR3 is 12 residues long. Deletions cut 9 bases from V and 4 bases from J, with 12 bases between. CDR3 DNA sequence: TGTGCCAGTGCGTCTATCCGAGAGACCCAGTACTTC. It is translated as CASASIRETQYF. Variable domain in full (rest from reference TRBV28 and TRBJ2-5): DVKVTQSSRYLVKRTGEKVFLECVQDMDHENMFWYRQDPGLGLRLIYFSYDVKMKEKGDIPEGYSVSREKKERFSLILESASTNQTSMYLCASASIRETQYFGPGTRLLVL.